These T cell receptor beta chains were read from a single sample in a study of blood T cell repertoires in COVID-19. Measured with immunoSEQ multiplex PCR; TCRdb has only the in-frame clones, and not every one. The data hold 350,000 to 450,000 clones, with 85% observed a single time. Sequenced input: peripheral blood. These receptor sequences come from a woman between 18 and 29 years old with acute or convalescent COVID-19. The CDR3 runs from the conserved cysteine through the conserved F or W. The D gene is left open where the match is weak. Some rows mark clone size as missing; the rest say once, few, many or name a class of expanded clone.

j_gene	d_gene	abundance	v_gene	len	CDR3nt	CDR3aa
TRBJ1-1	TRBD1	-	TRBV2	13	TGTGCCAGCGGCGGAGGATTAGGGGGCGAAGCTTTCTTT	CASGGGLGGEAFF
TRBJ2-2	-	-	TRBV5-1	13	TGCGCCAGCAGCTTGGGAGGCACCGGGGAGCTGTTTTTT	CASSLGGTGELFF
TRBJ2-7	-	-	TRBV20-1	11	TGCAGTGCTAGTGGACAATACGAGCAGTACTTC	CSASGQYEQYF
TRBJ1-2	-	-	TRBV5-1	16	TGCGCCAGCAGCTTGAGGATGAGGCGACCCCTCTATGGCTACACCTTC	CASSLRMRRPLYGYTF
TRBJ1-1	-	-	TRBV2	13	TGTGCCAGCAGTCGACAGGTGAGGACTGAAGCTTTCTTT	CASSRQVRTEAFF
TRBJ2-1	TRBD2	-	TRBV3-1/TRBV3-2	14	TGTGCCAGCACCCGGACTAGCGGGGACAATGAGCAGTTCTTC	CASTRTSGDNEQFF
TRBJ1-1	-	-	TRBV3-1/TRBV3-2	12	TGTGCCAGCAGCCGGGGAGGCACTGAAGCTTTCTTT	CASSRGGTEAFF
TRBJ2-3	-	-	TRBV29-1	13	TGCAGCGTTGCTACCTCTTCCCCAGATACGCAGTATTTT	CSVATSSPDTQYF
TRBJ2-3	TRBD1	few	TRBV28	15	TGTGCCAGCAGTCCCCCGGGACAGGGGAGAGATACGCAGTATTTT	CASSPPGQGRDTQYF
TRBJ2-1	TRBD1	-	TRBV9	16	TGTGCCAGCAGCGGAGGGACAGGCGGAGGTCGCAATGAGCAGTTCTTC	CASSGGTGGGRNEQFF
TRBJ2-7	TRBD2	-	TRBV6-5	12	TGTGCCAGCACGCGGGGGGGCGCCGAGCAGTACTTC	CASTRGGAEQYF
TRBJ1-1	-	-	TRBV19	15	TGTGCCAGTAGTATTATGCAGGGGCGAGGCACTGAAGCTTTCTTT	CASSIMQGRGTEAFF
TRBJ2-3	-	once	TRBV6-1	16	TGTGCCAGCAGTCAAGATCAGGGATGGGCTACAGATACGCAGTATTTT	CASSQDQGWATDTQYF
TRBJ2-5	TRBD1	-	TRBV24-1	16	TGTGCCACCAGTGATCGACAGGGCGGGCGGCAAGAGACCCAGTACTTC	CATSDRQGGRQETQYF
TRBJ2-7	-	-	TRBV9	16	TGTGCCAGCAGCGGTGGGACCACAGGGACCCCCTACGAGCAGTACTTC	CASSGGTTGTPYEQYF
TRBJ1-5	TRBD1	-	TRBV4-1	18	TGCGCCAGCAGCCAAGCGGGACAGGGCCCATATAGCAATCAGCCCCAGCATTTT	CASSQAGQGPYSNQPQHF
TRBJ2-2	-	few	TRBV11-2	14	TGTGCCAGCAGCTTAGTACGGTACACCGGGGAGCTGTTTTTT	CASSLVRYTGELFF